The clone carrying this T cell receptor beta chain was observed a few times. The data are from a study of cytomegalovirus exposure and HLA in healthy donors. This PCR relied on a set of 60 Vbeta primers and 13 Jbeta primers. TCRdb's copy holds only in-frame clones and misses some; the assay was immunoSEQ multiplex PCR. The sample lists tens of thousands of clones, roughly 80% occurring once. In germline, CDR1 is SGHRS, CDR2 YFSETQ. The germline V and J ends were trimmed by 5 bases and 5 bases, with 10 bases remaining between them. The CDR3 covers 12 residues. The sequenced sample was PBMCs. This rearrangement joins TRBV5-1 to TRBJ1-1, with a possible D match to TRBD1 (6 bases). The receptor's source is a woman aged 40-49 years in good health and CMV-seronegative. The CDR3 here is CASRGGRTEAFF. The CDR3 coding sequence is TGCGCCAGCAGAGGGGGACGAACTGAAGCTTTCTTT.